This T cell receptor (beta chain) was obtained from a study of cytomegalovirus exposure and HLA in healthy donors. General study results and limits: The study labeled 170 or so TCR beta chains cytomegalovirus-associated. In a later analysis, specific HLA alleles were associated with approximately 17,000 TCR beta sequences at a 0.05 false discovery rate.

As for this clone: Antigen unknown.

Vbeta (60) and Jbeta (13) primers were used in the PCR. TCRdb keeps only in-frame clones here, not all; method: immunoSEQ multiplex PCR. Of some 160,000 clones listed, 60% to 80% are singletons. V lost 3 bases and J lost 2, with 11 bases in between. The CDR3 has 15 amino acids. The germline V gene encodes CDR1 MNHEY and CDR2 SMNVEV (reference sequence). The gene calls are TRBV27 and TRBJ1-5; D might be TRBD1 (6 bases). The TCR was taken from a woman between 25 and 40 years old in good health and CMV-seronegative. Material for sequencing was PBMCs. CDR3 coding DNA: TGTGCCAGCAGTTTCGGGGCAGGGGGCAATCAGCCCCAGCATTTT. Translation gives CASSFGAGGNQPQHF.